Each of the 21 T cell receptor beta chains below was sequenced from the same sample in a study of long-term antiretroviral therapy in people with HIV. A v3.0 immunoSEQ assay was performed at survey level. Using immunoSEQ multiplex PCR, the repertoire was profiled, and TCRdb retains in-frame clones only, with some absent. The data contain tens of thousands of clones, about 85% of them singletons. Sample: unsorted PBMCs, taken roughly 2.9 years before starting antiretroviral therapy. These receptors were obtained from a woman between 25 and 40 years old with HIV.

V is TRBV6-1 and J is TRBJ1-4, with D possibly being TRBD1 (5 bases). Germline-derived CDR1 and CDR2 are MNHNS and SASEGT. V lost 3 bases to trimming and J lost 7 bases, with 12 bases between them. The length of the CDR3 is 14 residues. The CDR3 sequence: CASSDWGSGEKLFF. The CDR3, as DNA: TGTGCCAGCAGTGATTGGGGGAGTGGTGAAAAACTGTTTTTT.

The genes are TRBV9 and TRBJ2-3; a possible D gene is TRBD2 (6 bases). This CDR3 contains 12 residues. V was trimmed by 4 bases and J by 5 bases, leaving 8 bases between them. Germline V lookup: CDR1 SGDLS, CDR2 YYNGEE. The CDR3 coding sequence is TGTGCCAGCAGCCCGCGGGAAGATACGCAGTATTTT. This gives the protein CASSPREDTQYF.

The chain's CDR3 is CASSVSQGALGYTF. CDR3 nucleotide sequence: TGCGCCAGCAGCGTCTCTCAGGGGGCGCTTGGCTACACCTTC. The rearrangement links TRBV5-1 to TRBJ1-2, with 8 bases fitting TRBD1. Germline V gene lookup returns CDR1 SGHRS and CDR2 YFSETQ. V lost 4 bases and J lost 7; bases outside the gene matches: 9. The CDR3 runs 14 residues. Looking up the rest from reference TRBV5-1 and TRBJ1-2 gives the full variable domain: KAGVTQTPRYLIKTRGQQVTLSCSPISGHRSVSWYQQTPGQGLQFLFEYFSETQRNKGNFPGRFSGRQFSNSRSEMNVSTLELGDSALYLCASSVSQGALGYTFGSGTRLTVV.

The table lists this clone with a count of one. The rearrangement uses TRBV5-4 and TRBJ1-1, with 7 bases lining up with TRBD1. From germline, CDR1 is SGHNT and CDR2 YYREEE (reference sequence). There are 14 residues in the CDR3. Trimming removed 4 bases from V and 5 bases from J; junction bases left unmatched: 8. The CDR3 loop reads CASSPTTGKTEAFF. The DNA for the CDR3 is TGTGCCAGCAGCCCGACGACAGGGAAGACTGAAGCTTTCTTT.

This CDR3 reads CASSSRDRVGNEQFF. CDR3 DNA sequence: TGTGCCAGCAGCTCACGGGACAGGGTGGGAAATGAGCAGTTCTTC. V is TRBV7-9 and J is TRBJ2-1, with TRBD1 identical over 9 bases. The trim removed 4 bases at V and 7 bases at J, leaving 8 bases unmatched. The CDR3 has 15 amino acids. Per the germline V gene, CDR1 is SEHNR and CDR2 is FQNEAQ (reference sequence).

The rearrangement uses TRBV4-2 and TRBJ2-1; possible D gene TRBD2, 7 bases. V was clipped by 0 bases and J by 6 bases, with 15 bases between them. The germline V gene encodes CDR1 LGHNA and CDR2 YNFKEQ. The CDR3 is made up of 16 amino acids. The DNA for the CDR3 is TGTGCCAGCAGCCAAGATATGGGGGGGGCAGTCAATGAGCAGTTCTTC. This encodes CASSQDMGGAVNEQFF.

V and J are TRBV19 and TRBJ1-1; D is unresolved. Trimming took 7 bases from V and 0 from J, leaving 12 bases between them. Germline loops: CDR1 LNHDA, CDR2 SQIVND (reference sequence). There are 14 residues in the CDR3. CDR3 sequence (DNA): TGTGCCAGTATACTTTCGGGGATGAACACTGAAGCTTTCTTT. This sequence encodes CASILSGMNTEAFF.

V gene TRBV7-9 combines with J gene TRBJ2-3; 9 bases map to TRBD2. Per germline, CDR1 SEHNR and CDR2 FQNEAQ (reference sequence). V lost 4 bases, J lost 2 bases, and 16 bases stayed unmatched. The CDR3 is 19 residues long. CDR3 protein: CASSSRGIAGVKNTDTQYF. The CDR3 nucleotides are TGTGCCAGCAGCTCCAGGGGGATAGCGGGGGTCAAAAACACAGATACGCAGTATTTT.

The genes are TRBV10-2 and TRBJ1-1, with D unclear. Germline V CDR1 and CDR2: WSHSY, SAAADI. The CDR3 length is 17 residues. Between the trimmed V and J ends, which lost 2 bases and 0 bases, there was a span of 16 bases. In nucleotides, the CDR3 is TGCGCCAGCAGTGAGGTGGGAACCTACGATTTGAACACTGAAGCTTTCTTT. Amino acids: CASSEVGTYDLNTEAFF.

In nucleotides, the CDR3 is TGTGCCAGCAGTGAAGCAGGGTCAGATTCCTACGAGCAGTACGTC. This sequence encodes CASSEAGSDSYEQYV. V usage is TRBV6-1 and J usage is TRBJ2-7; no reliable D call. This CDR3 is built from 15 residues. V lost 0 bases to trimming and J lost 1 base, with 10 bases between them. Germline loops: CDR1 MNHNS, CDR2 SASEGT.

The genes are TRBV5-4 and TRBJ2-3, with 11 bases aligning to TRBD2. Losses at the gene ends were 1 base for V and 3 bases for J; bases not matched to a gene: 7. The CDR3 is 17 residues long. The V gene's germline CDR1 is SGHNT and CDR2 YYREEE (reference sequence). Here the CDR3 reads CASSLSSGGFQTDTQYF. CDR3 coding DNA: TGTGCCAGCAGCTTGTCTAGCGGGGGGTTTCAAACAGATACGCAGTATTTT.

The chain employs TRBV11-2 and TRBJ1-2, with TRBD1 matching over 10 bases. The CDR3 spans 15 residues. The germline CDR1 and CDR2 sequences are SGHAT and FQNNGV. Unmatched junction bases numbered 11, after V lost 5 bases and J lost 8 bases. The CDR3 DNA reads TGTGCCAGCAGCCTCGGGACAGGGGTTGGAAGGGGCTACACCTTC. Protein: CASSLGTGVGRGYTF.

The chain has TRBV7-3 and TRBJ2-3, with D tentatively TRBD2 (6 bases). Looked up from germline, CDR1 is SGHTA and CDR2 is FQGTGA. V was shortened by 2 bases and J by 1 base, with 7 bases between the two germline ends. This CDR3 contains 14 residues. The CDR3 DNA reads TGTGCCAGCAGCTTACGCGGGGGCACAGATACGCAGTATTTT. Translated, it gives CASSLRGGTDTQYF.

Only a few counts were recorded for this clone. The chain joins TRBV5-4 to TRBJ1-2; TRBD1 is a possible D gene (5 bases). The CDR3 has 13 residues. Germline CDR1 SGHNT, CDR2 YYREEE (reference sequence). V lost 3 bases and J lost 4, with 10 bases in between. The CDR3 here is CASSSTGSYGYTF. CDR3 bases: TGTGCCAGCAGCTCAACAGGATCCTATGGCTACACCTTC.

This sequence joins TRBV15 and TRBJ2-7; 7 bases match TRBD1. Germline assignment: CDR1 LNHNV and CDR2 YYDKDF (reference sequence). The CDR3 loop spans 16 amino acids. V trimming: 0 bases; J trimming: 0 bases; junction bases outside the gene matches: 5. The CDR3 DNA reads TGTGCCACCAGCAGAGATCGCGACAGGGCCTCCTACGAGCAGTACGTC. The encoded protein is CATSRDRDRASYEQYV.

J is TRBJ2-3 and V is TRBV7-3; D call uncertain. Trimming removed 3 bases at V and 3 bases at J, with 10 bases between. Germline V CDR1 and CDR2: SGHTA, FQGTGA. The CDR3 has 14 amino acids. CDR3 DNA sequence: TGTGCCAGCAGCTTTGGGCAGCCTACAGATACGCAGTATTTT. As protein: CASSFGQPTDTQYF.

The chain is built from TRBV12-5 and TRBJ2-2; no clear D. The CDR3 spans 14 residues. The V end was cut by 8 bases, the J end by 0 bases, with 10 bases between. Germline V lookup: CDR1 LGHNT, CDR2 FRNRAP. CDR3 nucleotides: TGTGCTAGTTCGAAGCAGTCGAACACCGGGGAGCTGTTTTTT. Its protein is CASSKQSNTGELFF.

This chain uses TRBV27 with TRBJ2-3; D gene ambiguous. The CDR3 extends over 14 amino acids. Germline V gene sequence: CDR1 MNHEY, CDR2 SMNVEV (reference sequence). V was shortened by 3 bases and J by 4 bases, with 11 bases between the two germline ends. CDR3 bases: TGTGCCAGCAGTTTTAATGGACGGCCAGATACGCAGTATTTT. Its protein product is CASSFNGRPDTQYF.

This clone was seen only once. The gene calls are TRBV7-2 and TRBJ2-5; 10 nucleotides match TRBD2. The V gene's germline CDR1 is SGHTA and CDR2 FQGNSA. Trimming took 1 base from V and 5 from J; bases not matched to a gene: 7. The CDR3 is 16 amino acids. The CDR3 here is CASSLEISGGRETQYF. In nucleotides, the CDR3 is TGTGCCAGCAGCTTAGAAATTAGCGGGGGGCGGGAGACCCAGTACTTC.

The chain has TRBV5-1 and TRBJ2-1; TRBD2 aligns across 16 bases. The CDR3 consists of 18 residues. Germline lookup yields CDR1 SGHRS and CDR2 YFSETQ. With 0 bases clipped from V and 7 bases from J, the junction kept 7 bases outside the gene matches. CDR3 sequence (DNA): TGCGCCAGCAGCTTGGAGGGACTAGCGGGGGGGCGGCGGAATGAGCAGTTCTTC. This codes for CASSLEGLAGGRRNEQFF.

The table lists this clone with a count of one. The chain combines TRBV30 with TRBJ2-7; 8 nucleotides line up with TRBD2. With V trimmed by 0 bases and J by 3 bases, 7 bases remained unmatched. Germline loops: CDR1 GTSNPN, CDR2 SVGIG (reference sequence). This CDR3 has 15 residues. CDR3 bases: TGTGCCTGGAGTGTCGGGGCGGGGGGCCACTACGAGCAGTACGTC. The encoded protein is CAWSVGAGGHYEQYV.